This T cell receptor (delta chain) was profiled in a study of gamma-delta chains in newborns, infants, children. For the study at large: Innate gammadelta T cells reportedly expand polyclonally right after birth, driven by microbial exposure, per the title.

This clone is large by share. The same CDR3 arises from other DNA sequences in this sample as well. The CDR3 has 18 residues. Germline loops: CDR1 GEAIGNYY, CDR2 EKD. V shed 3 bases and J 0 bases; nucleotides not matched to a gene: 12. TCRdb used CATT to re-call clones from the reads. The top ten clones hold 5% to 7% of a sample with about 3,800 delta-chain clones, approximately 4.3% of them seen once. The genes are TRDV2 and TRDJ1; TRDD3 matches at 10 bases. This sequence originates from a child who was a newborn, infant or young child, either healthy, febrile or measles-vaccinated (not recorded which). Sequencing input: blood. The CDR3 loop reads CACDYIKPTGGYTDKLIF. DNA of the CDR3: TGTGCCTGTGACTACATTAAGCCCACTGGGGGATACACCGATAAACTCATCTTT.